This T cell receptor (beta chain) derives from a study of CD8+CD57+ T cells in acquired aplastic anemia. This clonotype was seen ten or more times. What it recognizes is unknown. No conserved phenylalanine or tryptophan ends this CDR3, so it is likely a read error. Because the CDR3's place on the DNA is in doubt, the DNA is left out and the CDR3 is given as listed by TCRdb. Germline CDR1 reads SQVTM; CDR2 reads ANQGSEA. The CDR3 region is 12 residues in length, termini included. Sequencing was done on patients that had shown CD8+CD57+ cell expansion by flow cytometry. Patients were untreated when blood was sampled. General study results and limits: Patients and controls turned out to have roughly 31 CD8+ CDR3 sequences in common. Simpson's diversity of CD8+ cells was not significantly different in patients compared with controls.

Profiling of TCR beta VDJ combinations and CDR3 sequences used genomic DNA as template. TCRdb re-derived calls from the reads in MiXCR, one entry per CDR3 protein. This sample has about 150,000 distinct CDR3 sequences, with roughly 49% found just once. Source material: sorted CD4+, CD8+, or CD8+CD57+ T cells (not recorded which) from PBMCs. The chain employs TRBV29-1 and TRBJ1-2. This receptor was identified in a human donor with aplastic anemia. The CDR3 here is CSVEDSSDGILC.